Included here is one T cell receptor (beta chain) sequence, with context. Its antigen is undetermined. This sample is drawn from a study of T cell responses to AZD1222 COVID-19 vaccine. Study observations and caveats: CD4 TCRs covered the whole spike, strongest at regions 160-218 and 743-854. All repertoire sampling was performed exclusively after the peak T cell response. Elevations in Spike-specific TCR breadth and depth followed administration of two AZD1222 doses. Within unmutated variant regions lay the reported targets of nearly half of spike-specific TCRs.

Generated by immunoSEQ multiplex PCR, the TCRdb table keeps only in-frame clones and is missing some. This table has 150,000 or so clones, about 86% appearing once. CDR1 and CDR2 (germline): MNHEY, SVGAGI. V shed 2 bases, J shed 4 bases, and the junction held 7 bases outside the gene matches. The CDR3 loop spans 15 amino acids. This clonotype was obtained from an adult in good health. The chain carries TRBV6-5 and TRBJ1-1, with TRBD1 matching over 7 bases. Sequences were derived from peripheral blood, sampled on day 0 of MenACWY control vaccination. CDR3 sequence: CASSYGTAGTTEAFF. The CDR3 DNA reads TGTGCCAGCAGTTACGGGACAGCGGGTACCACTGAAGCTTTCTTT.